A selection of T cell receptor beta chains follows, all from one sample in a study of response to subunit inactivated influenza vaccine. From the RT-PCR reads, TCRdb called clonotypes with MiXCR, one entry per CDR3 protein. The sample holds 800,000 to 1,000,000 distinct CDR3 sequences, around 20% seen once. This material consisted of PBMCs from blood, taken 4 to 6 days after vaccination. The source of these receptors is a man aged 50 to 60 who received an inactivated influenza vaccine. Each CDR3 is given with its conserved first and last residue. Each record gives: V gene, D gene, J gene, clone size, CDR3 protein, CDR3 DNA. The D gene is left open where the match is weak. Clone size is not always given. Where it is, it says once, few, many or a class for expanded clones.

V gene: TRBV4-3; D gene: .; J gene: TRBJ2-1; clone size: few; CDR3 protein: CASSQDIGGDEQFF; CDR3 DNA: TGCGCCAGCAGCCAAGATATTGGTGGCGATGAGCAGTTCTTC
V gene: TRBV20-1; D gene: TRBD1; J gene: TRBJ2-5; clone size: .; CDR3 protein: CSARTGVSETQYF; CDR3 DNA: TGCAGTGCCAGGACAGGGGTGTCGGAGACCCAGTACTTC
V gene: TRBV11-2; D gene: TRBD2; J gene: TRBJ2-5; clone size: .; CDR3 protein: CASSLRLAGTQETQYF; CDR3 DNA: TGTGCCAGCAGCTTAAGGCTAGCGGGGACGCAAGAGACCCAGTACTTC
V gene: TRBV28; D gene: .; J gene: TRBJ2-2; clone size: .; CDR3 protein: CAATRFANTGELFF; CDR3 DNA: TGTGCCGCGACAAGATTCGCGAACACCGGGGAGCTGTTTTTT
V gene: TRBV2; D gene: .; J gene: TRBJ2-5; clone size: few; CDR3 protein: CASGIDQETQYF; CDR3 DNA: TGTGCCAGCGGGATCGATCAAGAGACCCAGTACTTC
V gene: TRBV12-3/TRBV12-4; D gene: .; J gene: TRBJ2-2; clone size: few; CDR3 protein: CASTSRDGRITGELFF; CDR3 DNA: TGTGCCAGCACCTCGCGGGACGGGAGAATCACCGGGGAGCTGTTTTTT
V gene: TRBV27; D gene: .; J gene: TRBJ2-1; clone size: .; CDR3 protein: CASSTGTRGHNEQFF; CDR3 DNA: TGTGCCAGCAGTACCGGGACTAGGGGGCACAATGAGCAGTTCTTC
V gene: TRBV7-8; D gene: TRBD1; J gene: TRBJ2-7; clone size: .; CDR3 protein: CASSLAEGTGRYEQYF; CDR3 DNA: TGTGCCAGCAGCTTAGCAGAAGGGACAGGTCGCTACGAGCAGTACTTC
V gene: TRBV6-2/TRBV6-3; D gene: TRBD1; J gene: TRBJ1-1; clone size: few; CDR3 protein: CASSTRQGYSFPEAFF; CDR3 DNA: TGTGCCAGCAGTACCCGACAGGGTTACTCCTTCCCTGAAGCTTTCTTT
V gene: TRBV29-1; D gene: .; J gene: TRBJ2-1; clone size: .; CDR3 protein: CSVDSQFF; CDR3 DNA: TGCAGCGTTGATTCGCAGTTCTTC
V gene: TRBV7-8; D gene: TRBD1; J gene: TRBJ2-5; clone size: .; CDR3 protein: CASSPLGQGNQETQYF; CDR3 DNA: TGTGCCAGCAGCCCACTGGGACAGGGTAACCAAGAGACCCAGTACTTC
V gene: TRBV7-8; D gene: .; J gene: TRBJ2-5; clone size: .; CDR3 protein: CASSPRGPREETQYF; CDR3 DNA: TGTGCCAGCAGCCCCCGGGGCCCGAGAGAAGAGACCCAGTACTTC
V gene: TRBV4-3; D gene: .; J gene: TRBJ1-5; clone size: .; CDR3 protein: CASSQDAAVGNQPQHF; CDR3 DNA: TGCGCCAGCAGCCAAGATGCGGCAGTAGGTAATCAGCCCCAGCATTTT
V gene: TRBV4-1; D gene: TRBD1; J gene: TRBJ2-7; clone size: .; CDR3 protein: CASSPYSGTGAYEQYF; CDR3 DNA: TGCGCCAGCAGCCCTTATTCAGGTACAGGGGCCTACGAGCAGTACTTC
V gene: TRBV5-1; D gene: .; J gene: TRBJ1-3; clone size: .; CDR3 protein: CASSLGQDSGNTIYF; CDR3 DNA: TGCGCCAGCAGCTTGGGGCAGGACTCTGGAAACACCATATATTTT
V gene: TRBV15; D gene: TRBD2; J gene: TRBJ2-7; clone size: few; CDR3 protein: CATSRDRGRNYEQYF; CDR3 DNA: TGTGCCACCAGCAGAGATCGCGGGAGGAACTACGAGCAGTACTTC
V gene: TRBV7-8; D gene: .; J gene: TRBJ2-3; clone size: .; CDR3 protein: CASSLAGGRGDTQYF; CDR3 DNA: TGTGCCAGCAGCTTAGCGGGGGGGCGTGGAGATACGCAGTATTTT
V gene: TRBV5-1; D gene: .; J gene: TRBJ1-5; clone size: .; CDR3 protein: CASSPSGQYSNQPQHF; CDR3 DNA: TGCGCCAGCAGCCCGAGTGGGCAGTATAGCAATCAGCCCCAGCATTTT
V gene: TRBV6-1; D gene: TRBD1; J gene: TRBJ1-5; clone size: .; CDR3 protein: CASSLTGGSGQPQHF; CDR3 DNA: TGTGCCAGCAGTCTGACAGGGGGCTCTGGTCAGCCCCAGCATTTT
V gene: TRBV12-3/TRBV12-4; D gene: .; J gene: TRBJ1-4; clone size: .; CDR3 protein: CASSLAGQYEKLFF; CDR3 DNA: TGTGCCAGCAGTTTAGCGGGACAATATGAAAAACTGTTTTTT
V gene: TRBV4-1; D gene: .; J gene: TRBJ2-7; clone size: .; CDR3 protein: CASSPREVGSYEQYF; CDR3 DNA: TGCGCCAGCAGCCCCAGGGAAGTGGGATCCTACGAGCAGTACTTC
V gene: TRBV7-7; D gene: .; J gene: TRBJ2-1; clone size: .; CDR3 protein: CASSLERTPYNEQFF; CDR3 DNA: TGTGCCAGCAGCTTAGAGAGGACACCTTACAATGAGCAGTTCTTC
V gene: TRBV7-9; D gene: TRBD2; J gene: TRBJ2-7; clone size: few; CDR3 protein: CASSRSGGNYEQYF; CDR3 DNA: TGTGCCAGCAGCCGAAGCGGGGGAAACTACGAGCAGTACTTC
V gene: TRBV29-1; D gene: TRBD1; J gene: TRBJ1-2; clone size: many; CDR3 protein: CSVEVGTGQGYTF; CDR3 DNA: TGCAGCGTTGAAGTCGGGACAGGGCAAGGCTACACCTTC
V gene: TRBV6-2/TRBV6-3; D gene: .; J gene: TRBJ2-1; clone size: few; CDR3 protein: CASKRLDNEQFF; CDR3 DNA: TGTGCCAGCAAACGGTTGGACAATGAGCAGTTCTTC
V gene: TRBV24-1; D gene: .; J gene: TRBJ2-2; clone size: few; CDR3 protein: CATSDSYRVNTGELFF; CDR3 DNA: TGTGCCACCAGTGATTCATACAGGGTGAACACCGGGGAGCTGTTTTTT
V gene: TRBV20-1; D gene: .; J gene: TRBJ1-3; clone size: .; CDR3 protein: CSARGDRNSGNTIYF; CDR3 DNA: TGCAGTGCTAGAGGGGACCGCAACTCTGGAAACACCATATATTTT
V gene: TRBV11-1; D gene: TRBD1; J gene: TRBJ2-2; clone size: few; CDR3 protein: CASSLVPGTGRNTGELFF; CDR3 DNA: TGTGCCAGCAGCTTAGTCCCCGGGACAGGGAGGAACACCGGGGAGCTGTTTTTT
V gene: TRBV7-9; D gene: .; J gene: TRBJ2-7; clone size: few; CDR3 protein: CASKGGTYEQYF; CDR3 DNA: TGTGCCAGCAAGGGGGGAACCTACGAGCAGTACTTC
V gene: TRBV12-5; D gene: .; J gene: TRBJ2-2; clone size: .; CDR3 protein: CASASRDGNGELFF; CDR3 DNA: TGTGCTAGTGCTAGTAGGGACGGTAACGGGGAGCTGTTTTTT
V gene: TRBV6-2/TRBV6-3; D gene: .; J gene: TRBJ2-7; clone size: once; CDR3 protein: CASWEPGYEQYF; CDR3 DNA: TGTGCCAGCTGGGAGCCGGGCTACGAGCAGTACTTC
V gene: TRBV29-1; D gene: TRBD2; J gene: TRBJ2-1; clone size: many; CDR3 protein: CSALGSGRAHNEQFF; CDR3 DNA: TGCAGCGCTCTTGGTAGCGGGAGGGCACACAATGAGCAGTTCTTC
V gene: TRBV15; D gene: TRBD2; J gene: TRBJ2-1; clone size: few; CDR3 protein: CATSRPLTSNNEQFF; CDR3 DNA: TGTGCCACCAGCAGACCCCTGACTAGCAACAATGAGCAGTTCTTC
V gene: TRBV20-1; D gene: TRBD2; J gene: TRBJ2-3; clone size: .; CDR3 protein: CSARAGLAISPTDTQYF; CDR3 DNA: TGCAGTGCTAGAGCCGGACTAGCGATATCCCCGACAGATACGCAGTATTTT
V gene: TRBV10-3; D gene: TRBD1; J gene: TRBJ1-1; clone size: .; CDR3 protein: CASRDRGQSTEAFF; CDR3 DNA: TGTGCCAGCCGGGACAGGGGGCAGAGCACTGAAGCTTTCTTT
V gene: TRBV9; D gene: .; J gene: TRBJ2-5; clone size: .; CDR3 protein: CASSVDQGGKTQYF; CDR3 DNA: TGTGCCAGCAGCGTAGACCAGGGGGGCAAGACCCAGTACTTC
V gene: TRBV12-3/TRBV12-4; D gene: .; J gene: TRBJ2-1; clone size: many; CDR3 protein: CASSFTSGGPDEQFF; CDR3 DNA: TGTGCCAGCAGTTTTACCTCCGGGGGGCCGGATGAGCAGTTCTTC
V gene: TRBV30; D gene: TRBD1; J gene: TRBJ2-1; clone size: few; CDR3 protein: CACRTGTSYNEQFF; CDR3 DNA: TGTGCCTGTCGGACAGGGACTTCCTACAATGAGCAGTTCTTC
V gene: TRBV6-1; D gene: .; J gene: TRBJ1-5; clone size: .; CDR3 protein: CASRSGFGSNQPQHF; CDR3 DNA: TGTGCCAGCAGGTCGGGATTCGGTAGCAATCAGCCCCAGCATTTT
V gene: TRBV7-9; D gene: TRBD2; J gene: TRBJ2-1; clone size: few; CDR3 protein: CASSALGRGGTYNEQFF; CDR3 DNA: TGTGCCAGCAGCGCCCTTGGGCGGGGGGGGACCTACAATGAGCAGTTCTTC
V gene: TRBV6-1; D gene: TRBD1; J gene: TRBJ2-5; clone size: .; CDR3 protein: CASITGTGRETQYF; CDR3 DNA: TGTGCCAGCATCACCGGGACAGGGAGAGAGACCCAGTACTTC
V gene: TRBV27; D gene: .; J gene: TRBJ1-2; clone size: .; CDR3 protein: CASRSVVNYGYTF; CDR3 DNA: TGTGCCAGCAGATCAGTAGTCAACTATGGCTACACCTTC
V gene: TRBV3-1; D gene: TRBD1; J gene: TRBJ2-7; clone size: .; CDR3 protein: CASSSLLPLTGNSYEQYF; CDR3 DNA: TGTGCCAGCAGCTCCCTACTCCCCTTGACAGGGAACTCCTACGAGCAGTACTTC
V gene: TRBV20-1; D gene: TRBD2; J gene: TRBJ2-3; clone size: few; CDR3 protein: CSAVGLAGVSDTQYF; CDR3 DNA: TGCAGTGCCGTCGGACTAGCGGGAGTGTCAGATACGCAGTATTTT
V gene: TRBV5-1; D gene: TRBD1; J gene: TRBJ2-5; clone size: few; CDR3 protein: CASSLAKGQTRRETQYF; CDR3 DNA: TGCGCCAGCAGCTTGGCGAAGGGACAGACCAGGAGGGAGACCCAGTACTTC
V gene: TRBV27; D gene: .; J gene: TRBJ2-3; clone size: few; CDR3 protein: CASSLILGSTDTQYF; CDR3 DNA: TGTGCCAGCAGTTTAATCCTAGGGAGCACAGATACGCAGTATTTT
V gene: TRBV9; D gene: .; J gene: TRBJ1-1; clone size: few; CDR3 protein: CASSGTLVDTEAFF; CDR3 DNA: TGTGCCAGCAGCGGGACACTCGTAGACACTGAAGCTTTCTTT
V gene: TRBV7-8; D gene: .; J gene: TRBJ2-7; clone size: .; CDR3 protein: CASSYRASEGEQYF; CDR3 DNA: TGTGCCAGCAGCTATAGGGCCTCCGAGGGGGAGCAGTACTTC
V gene: TRBV20-1; D gene: .; J gene: TRBJ1-1; clone size: .; CDR3 protein: CSATMNTEAFF; CDR3 DNA: TGCAGTGCCACCATGAACACTGAAGCTTTCTTT
V gene: TRBV30; D gene: .; J gene: TRBJ2-7; clone size: .; CDR3 protein: CAWGSPYEQYF; CDR3 DNA: TGTGCCTGGGGCAGTCCCTACGAGCAGTACTTC
V gene: TRBV5-5; D gene: .; J gene: TRBJ2-7; clone size: .; CDR3 protein: CASSFPAGVSEQYF; CDR3 DNA: TGTGCCAGCAGCTTTCCCGCAGGAGTCTCCGAGCAGTACTTC
V gene: TRBV18; D gene: .; J gene: TRBJ2-7; clone size: few; CDR3 protein: CASSPPGRGIDEQYF; CDR3 DNA: TGTGCCAGCTCACCACCGGGACGGGGGATCGACGAGCAGTACTTC
V gene: TRBV6-2/TRBV6-3; D gene: .; J gene: TRBJ2-7; clone size: .; CDR3 protein: CASRTSRLESWGEQYF; CDR3 DNA: TGTGCCAGCAGAACGAGCCGTCTCGAGTCCTGGGGGGAGCAGTACTTC
V gene: TRBV6-2/TRBV6-3; D gene: .; J gene: TRBJ1-6; clone size: many; CDR3 protein: CASSWDNSPLHF; CDR3 DNA: TGTGCCAGCAGTTGGGACAATTCACCCCTCCACTTT
V gene: TRBV12-3/TRBV12-4; D gene: TRBD1; J gene: TRBJ2-6; clone size: many; CDR3 protein: CASSPGQGFSGANVLTF; CDR3 DNA: TGTGCCAGCAGTCCGGGACAGGGCTTCTCTGGGGCCAACGTCCTGACTTTC
V gene: TRBV6-2/TRBV6-3; D gene: .; J gene: TRBJ2-1; clone size: .; CDR3 protein: CASSYVGAEQFF; CDR3 DNA: TGTGCCAGCAGTTACGTCGGGGCTGAGCAGTTCTTC
V gene: TRBV3-1; D gene: .; J gene: TRBJ2-7; clone size: .; CDR3 protein: CASSQTGRSYEQYF; CDR3 DNA: TGTGCCAGCAGCCAAACAGGGCGCTCCTACGAGCAGTACTTC
V gene: TRBV12-3/TRBV12-4; D gene: .; J gene: TRBJ2-3; clone size: few; CDR3 protein: CASSGVSRDTQYF; CDR3 DNA: TGTGCCAGCAGCGGAGTCTCGCGGGATACGCAGTATTTT
V gene: TRBV5-1; D gene: TRBD2; J gene: TRBJ2-2; clone size: few; CDR3 protein: CASSLNGEGNTGELFF; CDR3 DNA: TGCGCCAGCAGCTTGAACGGGGAGGGGAACACCGGGGAGCTGTTTTTT